One and the same sample provided the 3 T cell receptor beta chains below, sequenced in a study of graft-versus-host responses after intestinal transplantation. These TCRs' antigens remain unknown. The assay was immunoSEQ multiplex PCR, and TCRdb's table has in-frame clones only and misses some. The data hold 35,000 to 45,000 clones, with approximately 94% observed a single time. The source material was unstimulated CD4+ T cells sorted from spleen or lymph node cells, sampled before transplant. All receptors derive from a human donor who was the organ donor for an intestinal transplant.

The chain couples TRBV5-1 to TRBJ1-1; 7 nucleotides match TRBD1. The CDR3 totals 16 residues. Per germline, CDR1 SGHRS and CDR2 YFSETQ. Unmatched junction bases numbered 15, after V lost 4 bases and J lost 6 bases. The CDR3 here is CASSLHRGGRLPEAFF. For the CDR3, the DNA is TGCGCCAGCAGCCTACACAGGGGAGGACGCCTACCTGAAGCTTTCTTT.

The rearrangement links TRBV27 to TRBJ2-3; D call uncertain. Germline lookup yields CDR1 MNHEY and CDR2 SMNVEV (reference sequence). CDR3 length equals 15 residues. With 1 base removed from V and 0 bases from J, the gap between germline ends came to 8 bases. CDR3 bases: TGTGCCAGCAGTTTATGGGCCGATAGCACAGATACGCAGTATTTT. This encodes CASSLWADSTDTQYF.

The chain uses TRBV19 and TRBJ2-6; 10 positions match TRBD1. The CDR3 is made up of 18 amino acids. In germline, CDR1 is LNHDA, CDR2 SQIVND (reference sequence). The junction had 8 bases not matched to a gene; V was cut back by 6 bases and J by 0 bases. The CDR3, as DNA: TGTGCCAGTAGGGAACTGGACAGGGGGACCTCTGGGGCCAACGTCCTGACTTTC. Protein product: CASRELDRGTSGANVLTF.